The next 6 T cell receptor beta chains were all read from a single sample in a study of cytomegalovirus exposure and HLA in healthy donors. Assay used: immunoSEQ multiplex PCR; TCRdb lists only in-frame clones, some missing. The data show some 150,000 clones, 85% to 90% seen once. The specimen was PBMCs. The receptor set was obtained from a woman aged 18-29 years in good health and CMV-seropositive.

The rearrangement joins TRBV6-5 to TRBJ2-5, with 7 bases identical to TRBD1. The CDR3 extends over 16 amino acids. V was clipped by 0 bases and J by 5 bases; unmatched bases: 9. Germline values: CDR1 MNHEY, CDR2 SVGAGI. CDR3 amino acids: CASSYSTEGAGETQYF. The CDR3 bases are TGTGCCAGCAGTTACTCCACAGAGGGGGCAGGGGAGACCCAGTACTTC.

This chain joins TRBV4-2 and TRBJ2-5; D may be TRBD1 (5 bases). V shed 2 bases and J shed 1 base, with 5 bases lying between them. Germline CDR1 and CDR2: LGHNA and YNFKEQ. CDR3 length: 13 residues. CDR3 protein: CASSQRGQETQYF. The DNA for the CDR3 is TGTGCCAGCAGCCAAAGGGGCCAAGAGACCCAGTACTTC.

The gene calls are TRBV29-1 and TRBJ1-1, with TRBD1 identical over 7 bases. CDR3 size: 13 residues. Germline V gene sequence: CDR1 SQVTM, CDR2 ANQGSEA. V shed 3 bases, J shed 4 bases, and the junction held 5 bases outside the gene matches. CDR3 protein: CSVDETGTTEAFF. The CDR3 region has the DNA TGCAGCGTTGATGAGACAGGGACCACTGAAGCTTTCTTT.

The CDR3 nucleotides read TGTGCCAGCAGACGGACAGGGGAGGAAAAACTGTTTTTT. This translates into CASRRTGEEKLFF. The chain combines TRBV6-6 with TRBJ1-4; the match to TRBD1 covers 9 bases. The CDR3 is made up of 13 amino acids. Germline V gene data show CDR1 as MNHNY and CDR2 as SVGAGI (reference sequence). Unmatched junction bases numbered 4, after V lost 6 bases and J lost 8 bases.

This chain joins TRBV11-3 and TRBJ2-3; 8 bases line up with TRBD2. Germline V lookup: CDR1 SGHNT, CDR2 YENEEA. V lost 3 bases and J lost 2; bases outside the gene matches: 4. The CDR3 has 15 amino acids. The CDR3 sequence is CASSFGGGSTDTQYF. CDR3 nucleotides: TGTGCCAGCAGCTTCGGCGGGGGGTCCACAGATACGCAGTATTTT. Drawing the rest from reference TRBV11-3 and TRBJ2-3, the complete variable domain is EAGVVQSPRYKIIEKKQPVAFWCNPISGHNTLYWYLQNLGQGPELLIRYENEEAVDDSQLPKDRFSAERLKGVDSTLKIQPAELGDSAVYLCASSFGGGSTDTQYFGPGTRLTVL.

The gene calls are TRBV27 and TRBJ2-7; unclear D gene. The CDR3 is 13 amino acids. CDR1 is MNHEY and CDR2 is SMNVEV in the germline V gene (reference sequence). Trimming pared 0 bases from V and 6 bases from J, leaving 9 bases between. CDR3 DNA: TGTGCCAGCAGTTTATCCCGGGTCGGCGAGCAGTACTTC. Amino acids: CASSLSRVGEQYF.